Shown below are 9 T cell receptor beta chains from a single sample sequenced in a study of blood T cell repertoires in COVID-19. The table came from immunoSEQ multiplex PCR; TCRdb's copy has only in-frame clones and leaves some out. The data hold 200,000 to 250,000 clones, with roughly 85% observed a single time. Sequencing was performed on peripheral blood. These receptors all stem from a woman aged 18 to 35 with acute or convalescent COVID-19.

J is TRBJ2-7 and V is TRBV7-9, with 11 bases fitting TRBD2. V lost 5 bases to trimming and J lost 3 bases; unmatched junction nucleotides: 6. Per the germline V gene, CDR1 is SEHNR and CDR2 is FQNEAQ (reference sequence). There are 15 residues in the CDR3. CDR3 coding DNA: TGTGCCAGCAGCCTACAGACTAGCGGGGTCTACGAGCAGTACTTC. It translates to CASSLQTSGVYEQYF.

The chain is built from TRBV19 and TRBJ2-3; a possible D gene is TRBD1 (5 bases). V was clipped by 5 bases and J by 11 bases, with 20 bases between them. The CDR3 is 14 residues long. Per germline, CDR1 LNHDA and CDR2 SQIVND (reference sequence). As DNA, the CDR3 is TGTGCCAGTAGTCCGGGCCTGTTAGGGGTCGGGCAGTATTTT. It encodes CASSPGLLGVGQYF.

The rearrangement links TRBV7-8 to TRBJ2-1; TRBD2 matches at 7 bases. V lost 5 bases to trimming and J lost 7 bases; unmatched junction nucleotides: 11. CDR3 length: 15 residues. Germline loops: CDR1 SGHVS, CDR2 FQNEAQ. The CDR3 sequence is CASSPGREIRNEQFF. DNA for the CDR3: TGTGCCAGCAGCCCGGGGAGGGAAATCAGAAATGAGCAGTTCTTC.

This chain links TRBV7-9 with TRBJ2-7; 10 positions match TRBD2. The germline CDR1 and CDR2 sequences are SEHNR and FQNEAQ (reference sequence). This CDR3 is 17 amino acids long. The V segment lost 0 bases and the J segment 5 bases; nucleotides outside the gene matches: 10. The CDR3 region is CASSLAFSSGSMDEQYF. The CDR3 bases are TGTGCCAGCAGCTTAGCGTTCTCTAGCGGGAGTATGGACGAGCAGTACTTC.

The V and J genes are TRBV28 and TRBJ2-3; 7 bases align to TRBD1. Germline loops: CDR1 MDHEN, CDR2 SYDVKM. V lost 8 bases to trimming and J lost 3 bases; unmatched junction nucleotides: 5. This CDR3 region has 13 residues. The CDR3 sequence: CASLRGRTDTQYF. The CDR3 bases are TGTGCCAGCTTGAGGGGGCGGACAGATACGCAGTATTTT.

This chain uses TRBV5-1 with TRBJ2-5; 7 bases match TRBD1. J lost 1 base, V lost 5 bases, and 8 bases had no gene match. This CDR3 contains 15 residues. Germline-derived CDR1 and CDR2 are SGHRS and YFSETQ. The CDR3, as DNA: TGCGCCAGCAGTTCGGGACAGATATTCCAAGAGACCCAGTACTTC. Translated: CASSSGQIFQETQYF.

This sequence joins TRBV15 and TRBJ2-7, with a possible D match to TRBD2 (6 bases). This CDR3 region has 13 residues. The V and J ends lost 0 bases and 5 bases respectively, with 8 bases between them. Germline assignment: CDR1 LNHNV and CDR2 YYDKDF (reference sequence). DNA for the CDR3: TGTGCCACCAGCAGAGATCCGGGGGACGAGCAGTACTTC. Protein product: CATSRDPGDEQYF.

The chain links TRBV29-1 to TRBJ2-3; weak D call: TRBD2 (5 bases). Germline CDR1 reads SQVTM; CDR2 reads ANQGSEA. The length of the CDR3 is 11 residues. Trimming left V 6 bases short and J 7 bases short, with 11 bases between. This CDR3 reads CSVELDYTQYF. In nucleotides, the CDR3 is TGCAGCGTAGAACTAGACTATACGCAGTATTTT.

This clone showed up just a few times. This chain joins TRBV24-1 and TRBJ2-1, with 7 bases lining up with TRBD2. CDR1 KGHDR and CDR2 SFDVKD come from the germline V gene. V was pared by 4 bases and J by 2 bases, with 7 bases of the junction left unmatched. This CDR3 has 16 amino acids. The CDR3 here is CATSDRSGIPYNEQFF. The CDR3 coding sequence is TGTGCCACCAGTGACCGCAGCGGGATTCCCTACAATGAGCAGTTCTTC.